This TCR beta chain was found in a study of control samples from healthy donors and cancer patients. Germline lookup yields CDR1 SGDLS and CDR2 YYNGEE. The CDR3 contains 14 residues. Trimming removed 4 bases from V and 2 bases from J; junction bases left unmatched: 5. TCRdb's copy holds only in-frame clones and misses some; the assay was immunoSEQ multiplex PCR. This table holds hundreds of thousands of clones, over 70% found once. This clonotype was obtained from an older woman with lung cancer. Sequenced input: PBMCs. V and J are TRBV9 and TRBJ2-7, with TRBD2 matching over 8 bases. In nucleotides, the CDR3 is TGTGCCAGCAGCCCCGGGGGGGGCCCCTACGAGCAGTACTTC. Its protein product is CASSPGGGPYEQYF. The complete variable domain, with remaining parts taken from reference TRBV9 and TRBJ2-7, reads DSGVTQTPKHLITATGQRVTLRCSPRSGDLSVYWYQQSLDQGLQFLIQYYNGEERAKGNILERFSAQQFPDLHSELNLSSLELGDSALYFCASSPGGGPYEQYFGPGTRLTVT.